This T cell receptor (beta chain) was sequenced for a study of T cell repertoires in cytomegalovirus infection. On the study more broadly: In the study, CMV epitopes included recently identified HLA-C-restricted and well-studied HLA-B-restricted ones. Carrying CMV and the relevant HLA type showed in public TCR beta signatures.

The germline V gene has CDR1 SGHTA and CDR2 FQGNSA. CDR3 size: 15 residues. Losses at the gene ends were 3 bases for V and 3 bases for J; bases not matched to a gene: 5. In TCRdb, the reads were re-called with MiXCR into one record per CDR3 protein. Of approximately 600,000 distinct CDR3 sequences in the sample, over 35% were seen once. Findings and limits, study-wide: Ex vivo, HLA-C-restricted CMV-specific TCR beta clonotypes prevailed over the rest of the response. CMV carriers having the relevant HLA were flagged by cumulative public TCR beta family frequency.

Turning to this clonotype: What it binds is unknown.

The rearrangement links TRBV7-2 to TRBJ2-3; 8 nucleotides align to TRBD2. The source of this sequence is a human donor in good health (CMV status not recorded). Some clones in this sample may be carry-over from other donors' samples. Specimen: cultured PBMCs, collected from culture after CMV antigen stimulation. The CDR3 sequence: CASSFSSGWTDTQYF. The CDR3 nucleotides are TGTGCCAGCAGCTTTTCTAGCGGGTGGACAGATACGCAGTATTTT.